This is a list of T cell receptor beta chains from one sample in a study of T cell repertoires in cytomegalovirus infection. TCRdb re-called the reads through MiXCR, storing one row per CDR3 protein. This sample has about 500,000 distinct CDR3 sequences, with 33% found just once. What these receptors recognize is not known. Sequenced material: cultured PBMCs, taken from culture after CMV antigen stimulation. Every receptor here comes from a human donor in good health (CMV status not recorded). Some clones in this sample may be carry-over from other donors' samples. Both conserved end residues are part of each CDR3. D genes are given only for firm matches. Where a row states a size, it is once, few, many or the class of an expanded clone; other rows omit it.

few	TRBV7-9	-	TRBJ1-1	TGTGCCAGCAGCCATCCCCGGGGGGACATAGGACGACGTAGGGCTGAAGCTTTCTTT	CASSHPRGDIGRRRAEAFF
few	TRBV7-6	TRBD2	TRBJ2-1	TGTGCCAGCAGCTCCGTCCCGGGACTAGCGGGAGGTTCGAATGAGCAGTTCTTC	CASSSVPGLAGGSNEQFF
-	TRBV20-1	-	TRBJ1-3	TGCAGTGCTAGAGACCCGTCCTCTGGAAACACCATATATTTT	CSARDPSSGNTIYF
-	TRBV7-2	-	TRBJ2-3	TGTGCCAGCAGCTTCGACAAGCTCACAGATACGCAGTATTTT	CASSFDKLTDTQYF
-	TRBV30	TRBD1	TRBJ1-2	TGTGCCTGGAGTGTAGGACAGGGGCCCTATGGCTACACCTTC	CAWSVGQGPYGYTF
-	TRBV30	-	TRBJ1-4	TGTGCCTGGAGTGTACCTGAACAGACAACTAATGAAAAACTGTTTTTT	CAWSVPEQTTNEKLFF
-	TRBV2	-	TRBJ2-2	TGTGCCAGCAGTGAAGGGGACAACCTGGTTAACACCGGGGAGCTGTTTTTT	CASSEGDNLVNTGELFF
few	TRBV6-2/TRBV6-3	-	TRBJ1-1	TGTGCCGGCCGATCGAGGGCAGGGATGAACACTGAAGCTTTCTTT	CAGRSRAGMNTEAFF
-	TRBV5-5	-	TRBJ2-1	TGTGCCAGCACCCTTAGCGGAATCTCCTACAATGAGCAGTTCTTC	CASTLSGISYNEQFF
many	TRBV7-2	TRBD1	TRBJ2-1	TGTGCCAGCAGCTTGACAGGGTCCAATGAGCAGTTCTTC	CASSLTGSNEQFF
few	TRBV7-2	TRBD1	TRBJ1-1	TGTGCCAGCAGCTTAGCAACAGGGGGCCCGAACACTGAAGCTTTCTTT	CASSLATGGPNTEAFF
-	TRBV4-1	TRBD2	TRBJ2-7	TGCGCCAGCAGCCAAGACCTAGCGGGAGGGTTGTACGAGCAGTACTTC	CASSQDLAGGLYEQYF
few	TRBV11-2	-	TRBJ2-3	TGTGCCAGCAGAAGACTAGTAGCGGTGAACCGAATAGATACGCAGTATTTT	CASRRLVAVNRIDTQYF
-	TRBV23-1	-	TRBJ1-5	TGCGCCAGCAGTCGCCCAAATATGGGGATACAGCCCCAGCATTTT	CASSRPNMGIQPQHF
-	TRBV11-3	TRBD2	TRBJ2-3	TGTGCCAGCAGCTTAGCCCGGACTAGGGCCACAGATACGCAGTATTTT	CASSLARTRATDTQYF
-	TRBV9	TRBD2	TRBJ2-5	TGTGCCAGCAGCGTAACCCTAGCGGTTCAAGAGACCCAGTACTTC	CASSVTLAVQETQYF
few	TRBV7-2	TRBD1	TRBJ2-5	TGTGCCAGCAGCCCAGGGCAGTGGACAGGGGACCAGCGCGGGGCGACCCAGTACTTC	CASSPGQWTGDQRGATQYF
-	TRBV7-4	-	TRBJ1-4	TGTGCCAGCAGCTTAGGTACACCGGGCGCAACTAATGAAAAACTGTTTTTT	CASSLGTPGATNEKLFF
many	TRBV7-2	-	TRBJ2-5	TGTGCCAGCAGCTTAGGGGAGAGGGAAGAGACCCAGTACTTC	CASSLGEREETQYF
-	TRBV9	TRBD2	TRBJ2-5	TGTGCCAGCAGCCCTGGGACTAGCGGGAGTACGAAGACCCAGTACTTC	CASSPGTSGSTKTQYF
-	TRBV20-1	-	TRBJ2-4	TGCAGTGGTAGGGGGGCTATCATTCAGTACTTC	CSGRGAIIQYF
-	TRBV2	-	TRBJ1-2	TGTGCCGGCCGGGTTACCTATGGCTACACCTTC	CAGRVTYGYTF
many	TRBV7-2	-	TRBJ1-6	TGTGCCAGCAGCTTAATTCGCCCCAACAGGGTCTCCGGGGGTTCACCCCTCCACTTT	CASSLIRPNRVSGGSPLHF
-	TRBV6-2/TRBV6-3	-	TRBJ1-5	TGTGCCAGCAGGGCTACAGTAGGCAATCAGCCCCAGCATTTT	CASRATVGNQPQHF
few	TRBV19	-	TRBJ2-5	TGTGCCAGTAGTATAGATCCACCGGGGGCTGTTTCGGTCGGGACCCAGTACTTC	CASSIDPPGAVSVGTQYF
many	TRBV5-5	-	TRBJ2-5	TGTGCCAGCAGTTTAGGACAGAGAGAGACCCAGTACTTC	CASSLGQRETQYF
few	TRBV20-1	-	TRBJ2-7	TGCAGTGCTAGAGATTCTGCAGCGAACGCCTACGAGCAGTACTTC	CSARDSAANAYEQYF
few	TRBV28	-	TRBJ2-1	TGTGCCAGCAGTCGTTTAGGGACTTTGAACAATGAGCAGTTCTTC	CASSRLGTLNNEQFF
-	TRBV5-1	-	TRBJ2-7	TGCGCCAGCAGCCGACTGGGTAGCTCCTACGAGCAGTACTTC	CASSRLGSSYEQYF
-	TRBV7-9	-	TRBJ1-1	TGTGCCAGCAGCTTAGGGTGGAAGAACACTGAAGCTTTCTTT	CASSLGWKNTEAFF
-	TRBV19	-	TRBJ2-1	TGTGCCAGTAGTAGCCGGGACACCAATGAGCAGTTCTTC	CASSSRDTNEQFF
-	TRBV7-9	TRBD2	TRBJ2-2	TGTGCCAGCAGCCCCTCAGGGACTAGCGTTCGTACCGGGGAGCTGTTTTTT	CASSPSGTSVRTGELFF
-	TRBV12-3/TRBV12-4	-	TRBJ2-5	TGTGCCAGCAGTTTTTCGGGCTGGGGCACTCAAGAGACCCAGTACTTC	CASSFSGWGTQETQYF
-	TRBV7-2	-	TRBJ2-7	TGTGCCAGCAGCTTAGCGGCAGGGGGGGCCTACGAGCAGTACTTC	CASSLAAGGAYEQYF
few	TRBV7-2	-	TRBJ1-1	TGTGCCAGCAGCCAAGACGGGAACACTGAAGCTTTCTTT	CASSQDGNTEAFF
-	TRBV19	-	TRBJ1-5	TGTGCCAGTAGCCCGGTCGCAATGAATCAGCCCCAGCATTTT	CASSPVAMNQPQHF
few	TRBV27	-	TRBJ2-7	TGTGCCAGCAGTCTGGGACGGGAAATCTCCTACGAGCAGTACTTC	CASSLGREISYEQYF
-	TRBV30	-	TRBJ1-1	TGTGCCTGGAGTGTAGTCGCGGAGAACACTGAAGCTTTCTTT	CAWSVVAENTEAFF
once	TRBV6-2/TRBV6-3	-	TRBJ2-3	TGTGCCAGCAGCCCCCCCGGGGCTGGGTCGGACACGCAGTATTTT	CASSPPGAGSDTQYF
-	TRBV5-5	-	TRBJ2-7	TGTGCCAGCAGTCCAGCAGGGTTCTACGAGCAGTACTTC	CASSPAGFYEQYF
-	TRBV19	-	TRBJ1-1	TGTGCCAGTAGTATAGGTATGAACACTGAAGCTTTCTTT	CASSIGMNTEAFF
few	TRBV18	-	TRBJ2-1	TGTGCCAGCTCACCACCCCTTAGCTCCTACAATGAGCAGTTCTTC	CASSPPLSSYNEQFF
-	TRBV7-2	TRBD1	TRBJ2-2	TGTGCCAGCAGCCCCAGGGACAGGGGAATAACCGGGGAGCTGTTTTTT	CASSPRDRGITGELFF
-	TRBV27	-	TRBJ1-1	TGTGCCAGCAAGTTAAATGGAGGAGGGAACACTGAAGCTTTCTTT	CASKLNGGGNTEAFF
-	TRBV18	-	TRBJ2-1	TGTGCCAGCTCACCAGAGGTAGCCAACTCCTACAATGAGCAGTTCTTC	CASSPEVANSYNEQFF
many	TRBV7-2	TRBD1	TRBJ1-3	TGTGCCAGCAGCTTGGGACAGGGCAGAAACACCATATATTTT	CASSLGQGRNTIYF
-	TRBV27	TRBD1	TRBJ1-4	TGTGCCAGCAGACTACAGGGGACAAATGAAAAACTGTTTTTT	CASRLQGTNEKLFF
few	TRBV11-2	-	TRBJ2-5	TGTGCCAGCAGCTCGTGGACTGGGATGGAGACCCAGTACTTC	CASSSWTGMETQYF
-	TRBV5-3	TRBD1	TRBJ2-7	TGTGCCAGCAGCCCTGGGGGCCGGACAGGGGCGGGAGAGCAGTACTTC	CASSPGGRTGAGEQYF
-	TRBV15	-	TRBJ1-1	TGTGCCACCAGCGGGGGGACAAGGAACACTGAAGCTTTCTTT	CATSGGTRNTEAFF
few	TRBV9	-	TRBJ2-1	TGTGCCAGCAGCGTAGACCCTCTAGTGAATGAGCAGTTCTTC	CASSVDPLVNEQFF
-	TRBV11-2	-	TRBJ2-5	TGTGCCAGCAGCTTTGGGCAGGGGTACCAAGAGACCCAGTACTTC	CASSFGQGYQETQYF
many	TRBV7-2	TRBD1	TRBJ1-1	TGTGCCAGCCGTACCCAGGGGGCAAGTGGCACTGAAGCTTTCTTT	CASRTQGASGTEAFF
-	TRBV5-1	TRBD2	TRBJ2-3	TGCGCCAGCAGCTTGAGTGCCAGCGGGAGAGCAGATACGCAGTATTTT	CASSLSASGRADTQYF
-	TRBV5-4	-	TRBJ1-1	TGTGCCAGTCGGCAGGGTTGGGACACTGAAGCTTTCTTT	CASRQGWDTEAFF